These T cell receptor beta chains were read from a single sample in a study of blood T cell repertoires in COVID-19. The protocol was immunoSEQ multiplex PCR, while the TCRdb copy is restricted to in-frame clones and leaves out a portion. Found here are some 6,700 clones, around 90% of them singletons; the top ten hold 22%. What was sequenced was peripheral blood. The receptors were sampled from a human donor in a cohort sampled during active COVID-19. Each CDR3 is given with its conserved first and last residue. The order of the fields is D gene, J gene, V gene, clone size, CDR3 protein, CDR3 DNA. The D gene is left open where the match is weak. The listing skips clone size in some rows; elsewhere it reads once, few, many or a size class.

d_call: NA; j_call: TRBJ2-5; v_call: TRBV4-1; clone_size: NA; cdr3_aa: CASSPTSGGDQETQYF; cdr3_nt: TGCGCCAGCAGCCCAACTTCTGGAGGGGACCAAGAGACCCAGTACTTC
d_call: NA; j_call: TRBJ2-5; v_call: TRBV10-3; clone_size: NA; cdr3_aa: CAISEIRATGETQYF; cdr3_nt: TGTGCCATCAGTGAGATTCGTGCCACGGGGGAGACCCAGTACTTC
d_call: TRBD1; j_call: TRBJ1-2; v_call: TRBV5-1; clone_size: NA; cdr3_aa: CASSLGTGLQSGYTF; cdr3_nt: TGCGCCAGCAGCCTGGGGACAGGGCTTCAGAGTGGCTACACCTTC
d_call: NA; j_call: TRBJ1-3; v_call: TRBV5-4; clone_size: NA; cdr3_aa: CASTQKDPGTGNTIYF; cdr3_nt: TGTGCCAGCACCCAAAAGGACCCAGGGACTGGAAACACCATATATTTT
d_call: NA; j_call: TRBJ2-2; v_call: TRBV19; clone_size: once; cdr3_aa: CASSPQGLANTGELFF; cdr3_nt: TGTGCCAGTAGCCCACAGGGTCTAGCGAACACCGGGGAGCTGTTTTTT
d_call: NA; j_call: TRBJ1-5; v_call: TRBV3-1/TRBV3-2; clone_size: NA; cdr3_aa: CASSQEPPGPPQHF; cdr3_nt: TGTGCCAGCAGCCAAGAACCCCCGGGTCCACCCCAGCATTTT
d_call: NA; j_call: TRBJ2-5; v_call: TRBV18; clone_size: NA; cdr3_aa: CASSRQAQETQYF; cdr3_nt: TGTGCCAGCTCACGGCAGGCCCAAGAGACCCAGTACTTC
d_call: TRBD1; j_call: TRBJ2-1; v_call: TRBV9; clone_size: NA; cdr3_aa: CASSPDRDSDYNEQFF; cdr3_nt: TGTGCCAGCAGCCCAGACCGGGACAGCGATTACAATGAGCAGTTCTTC
d_call: TRBD1; j_call: TRBJ1-5; v_call: TRBV28; clone_size: NA; cdr3_aa: CASSQGGSNQPQHF; cdr3_nt: TGTGCCAGCAGCCAGGGGGGAAGCAATCAGCCCCAGCATTTT
d_call: TRBD2; j_call: TRBJ2-7; v_call: TRBV11-2; clone_size: NA; cdr3_aa: CASRSNGGDEQYF; cdr3_nt: TGTGCCAGCAGATCTAATGGGGGGGACGAGCAGTACTTC
d_call: TRBD2; j_call: TRBJ2-7; v_call: TRBV28; clone_size: NA; cdr3_aa: CASGTSGPPGQYF; cdr3_nt: TGTGCCAGTGGGACTAGCGGGCCCCCTGGGCAGTACTTC
d_call: TRBD1; j_call: TRBJ2-1; v_call: TRBV27; clone_size: NA; cdr3_aa: CASAATGGAFLNEQFF; cdr3_nt: TGTGCCAGCGCTGCGACAGGGGGAGCTTTTTTAAATGAGCAGTTCTTC
d_call: NA; j_call: TRBJ2-7; v_call: TRBV28; clone_size: NA; cdr3_aa: CASSLQGLALSYEQYF; cdr3_nt: TGTGCCAGCAGTTTACAGGGACTGGCCCTCTCCTACGAGCAGTACTTC
d_call: TRBD2; j_call: TRBJ2-7; v_call: TRBV19; clone_size: NA; cdr3_aa: CASSLAGGAYEQYF; cdr3_nt: TGTGCCAGTAGCCTAGCGGGGGGAGCCTACGAGCAGTACTTC
d_call: NA; j_call: TRBJ2-2; v_call: TRBV5-5; clone_size: NA; cdr3_aa: CASSLIAGELFF; cdr3_nt: TGTGCCAGCAGCTTGATCGCCGGGGAGCTGTTTTTT
d_call: NA; j_call: TRBJ2-6; v_call: TRBV5-1; clone_size: NA; cdr3_aa: CASSQSWRAGANVLTF; cdr3_nt: TGCGCCAGCAGCCAAAGCTGGAGGGCTGGGGCCAACGTCCTGACTTTC
d_call: NA; j_call: TRBJ1-4; v_call: TRBV27; clone_size: NA; cdr3_aa: CASRPGITNEKLFF; cdr3_nt: TGTGCCAGCAGGCCAGGGATAACTAATGAAAAACTGTTTTTT
d_call: NA; j_call: TRBJ1-2; v_call: TRBV9; clone_size: few; cdr3_aa: CASSVKQGYYGYTF; cdr3_nt: TGTGCCAGCAGCGTGAAACAGGGATACTATGGCTACACCTTC
d_call: TRBD1; j_call: TRBJ2-1; v_call: TRBV9; clone_size: NA; cdr3_aa: CASSLDRGSYNEQFF; cdr3_nt: TGTGCCAGCAGCCTTGACAGGGGCTCCTACAATGAGCAGTTCTTC
d_call: NA; j_call: TRBJ2-2; v_call: TRBV6-6; clone_size: NA; cdr3_aa: CASSYGTGTGELFF; cdr3_nt: TGTGCCAGCAGTTACGGGACTGGAACCGGGGAGCTGTTTTTT
d_call: TRBD2; j_call: TRBJ2-2; v_call: TRBV3-1/TRBV3-2; clone_size: NA; cdr3_aa: CASSQVGGSIGELFF; cdr3_nt: TGTGCCAGCAGCCAAGTGGGGGGGTCAATCGGGGAGCTGTTTTTT
d_call: NA; j_call: TRBJ2-7; v_call: TRBV2; clone_size: NA; cdr3_aa: CASSDVGTFTYEQYF; cdr3_nt: TGTGCCAGCAGTGACGTCGGGACATTTACCTACGAGCAGTACTTC
d_call: TRBD1; j_call: TRBJ1-4; v_call: TRBV5-1; clone_size: NA; cdr3_aa: CASSDLQGDNEKLFF; cdr3_nt: TGCGCCAGCAGCGATCTACAGGGGGATAATGAAAAACTGTTTTTT
d_call: TRBD1; j_call: TRBJ1-1; v_call: TRBV4-2; clone_size: NA; cdr3_aa: CASSQRRADRAAEAFF; cdr3_nt: TGTGCCAGCAGCCAAAGGAGGGCGGACAGGGCCGCTGAAGCTTTCTTT
d_call: NA; j_call: TRBJ1-2; v_call: TRBV7-9; clone_size: NA; cdr3_aa: CASSVGGAYGYTF; cdr3_nt: TGTGCCAGCAGCGTCGGTGGGGCTTATGGCTACACCTTC
d_call: NA; j_call: TRBJ1-2; v_call: TRBV9; clone_size: NA; cdr3_aa: CASSVAGTLNYGYTF; cdr3_nt: TGTGCCAGCAGCGTAGCAGGGACACTTAACTATGGCTACACCTTC
d_call: TRBD1; j_call: TRBJ1-1; v_call: TRBV20-1; clone_size: NA; cdr3_aa: CSASPGTGTTEAFF; cdr3_nt: TGCAGTGCTAGTCCCGGGACAGGGACCACTGAAGCTTTCTTT
d_call: NA; j_call: TRBJ2-5; v_call: TRBV12-3/TRBV12-4; clone_size: NA; cdr3_aa: CASSRGVGGTQYF; cdr3_nt: TGTGCCAGCAGTCGGGGAGTGGGGGGGACCCAGTACTTC
d_call: TRBD1; j_call: TRBJ2-1; v_call: TRBV7-3; clone_size: NA; cdr3_aa: CASSRGQYNEQFF; cdr3_nt: TGTGCCAGCAGCAGGGGACAGTACAATGAGCAGTTCTTC
d_call: TRBD1; j_call: TRBJ2-2; v_call: TRBV19; clone_size: once; cdr3_aa: CASSGDRENTGELFF; cdr3_nt: TGTGCCAGCTCCGGCGACAGGGAGAACACCGGGGAGCTGTTTTTT
d_call: NA; j_call: TRBJ2-7; v_call: TRBV2; clone_size: NA; cdr3_aa: CASSDQGGSYEQYF; cdr3_nt: TGTGCCAGCAGTGACCAGGGGGGAAGCTACGAGCAGTACTTC
d_call: TRBD1; j_call: TRBJ2-2; v_call: TRBV9; clone_size: NA; cdr3_aa: CASSRDRGEDTGELFF; cdr3_nt: TGTGCCAGCAGCCGGGACAGGGGAGAGGACACCGGGGAGCTGTTTTTT
d_call: TRBD2; j_call: TRBJ2-7; v_call: TRBV28; clone_size: NA; cdr3_aa: CASSSLFSGTGGHEQYF; cdr3_nt: TGTGCCAGCAGTTCCCTATTTAGCGGGACCGGCGGCCACGAGCAGTACTTC
d_call: TRBD2; j_call: TRBJ2-1; v_call: TRBV19; clone_size: NA; cdr3_aa: CASSMDLAGGGNEQFF; cdr3_nt: TGTGCCAGTAGTATGGATTTAGCGGGGGGTGGAAATGAGCAGTTCTTC
d_call: TRBD1; j_call: TRBJ1-1; v_call: TRBV6-2/TRBV6-3; clone_size: NA; cdr3_aa: CASSKTGTEAFF; cdr3_nt: TGTGCCAGCAGCAAGACAGGGACTGAAGCTTTCTTT
d_call: TRBD2; j_call: TRBJ2-3; v_call: TRBV18; clone_size: NA; cdr3_aa: CASSPLMLAGGSTDTQYF; cdr3_nt: TGTGCCAGCTCACCATTAATGCTAGCGGGAGGTTCCACAGATACGCAGTATTTT
d_call: NA; j_call: TRBJ1-1; v_call: TRBV19; clone_size: few; cdr3_aa: CASSPIWGRYTEAFF; cdr3_nt: TGTGCCAGTAGTCCCATTTGGGGGAGGTACACTGAAGCTTTCTTT
d_call: TRBD2; j_call: TRBJ2-5; v_call: TRBV4-3; clone_size: NA; cdr3_aa: CASSVSGSTQETQYF; cdr3_nt: TGCGCCAGCAGCGTTAGCGGGAGCACCCAAGAGACCCAGTACTTC
d_call: NA; j_call: TRBJ2-6; v_call: TRBV21-1; clone_size: NA; cdr3_aa: CASSKGSGANVLTF; cdr3_nt: TGTGCCAGCAGCAAAGGGAGTGGGGCCAACGTCCTGACTTTC
d_call: NA; j_call: TRBJ1-5; v_call: TRBV5-1; clone_size: NA; cdr3_aa: CASSPQGYSNQPQHF; cdr3_nt: TGCGCCAGCAGCCCACAGGGATATAGCAATCAGCCCCAGCATTTT
d_call: NA; j_call: TRBJ2-5; v_call: TRBV27; clone_size: NA; cdr3_aa: CASSPIIAAPRSTQYF; cdr3_nt: TGTGCCAGCAGTCCTATCATAGCAGCGCCTCGGTCGACCCAGTACTTC
d_call: TRBD1; j_call: TRBJ1-2; v_call: TRBV5-1; clone_size: NA; cdr3_aa: CASRLGRDSSDYGYTF; cdr3_nt: TGCGCCAGCAGACTTGGAAGGGACAGCTCGGACTATGGCTACACCTTC
d_call: NA; j_call: TRBJ2-6; v_call: TRBV28; clone_size: NA; cdr3_aa: CASNNVQGLYSGANVLTF; cdr3_nt: TGTGCCAGCAACAACGTCCAGGGGCTCTACTCTGGGGCCAACGTCCTGACTTTC
d_call: NA; j_call: TRBJ2-1; v_call: TRBV7-9; clone_size: NA; cdr3_aa: CASSLRQGGRYNEQFF; cdr3_nt: TGTGCCAGCAGCTTGCGCCAGGGAGGTCGCTACAATGAGCAGTTCTTC
d_call: NA; j_call: TRBJ1-3; v_call: TRBV19; clone_size: NA; cdr3_aa: CASSMTAGNTIYF; cdr3_nt: TGTGCCAGTAGTATGACAGCTGGAAACACCATATATTTT
d_call: TRBD1; j_call: TRBJ2-2; v_call: TRBV5-1; clone_size: NA; cdr3_aa: CASSFGQGAPTGELFF; cdr3_nt: TGCGCCAGCAGCTTTGGACAGGGGGCCCCCACCGGGGAGCTGTTTTTT
d_call: NA; j_call: TRBJ2-4; v_call: TRBV28; clone_size: NA; cdr3_aa: CASATPGVENIQYF; cdr3_nt: TGTGCCAGCGCTACCCCCGGGGTAGAAAACATTCAGTACTTC
d_call: NA; j_call: TRBJ1-3; v_call: TRBV18; clone_size: NA; cdr3_aa: CASSPTGVENTIYF; cdr3_nt: TGTGCCAGCTCACCAACGGGGGTTGAAAACACCATATATTTT
d_call: TRBD1; j_call: TRBJ2-4; v_call: TRBV19; clone_size: NA; cdr3_aa: CASSITKGAGQYF; cdr3_nt: TGTGCCAGTAGTATCACGAAGGGGGCAGGGCAGTACTTC
d_call: NA; j_call: TRBJ2-4; v_call: TRBV11-2; clone_size: NA; cdr3_aa: CASEGVENIQYF; cdr3_nt: TGTGCCAGCGAGGGAGTCGAAAACATTCAGTACTTC